A single sample gave rise to the 5 T cell receptor beta chains below, sequenced in a study of lymphopenia after photon versus proton radiotherapy. Here immunoSEQ multiplex PCR was the method, and the copy in TCRdb shows in-frame clones only, minus some. Counted here are thousands of clones, around 88% occurring once; the ten biggest clones make up 20% to 25%. The sample here was peripheral blood, taken from a patient treated with photon-based radiotherapy. These receptors were taken from a man of 80 years or more with cholangiocarcinoma.

This chain uses TRBV7-2 with TRBJ1-5; perhaps TRBD1 as D (6 bases). CDR1 and CDR2 (germline): SGHTA, FQGNSA. The CDR3 loop spans 18 amino acids. Trimming took off 0 bases at V and 3 bases at J, with 18 bases between the two ends. Here the CDR3 reads CASSLALTGRTFNQPQHF. The CDR3 DNA reads as TGTGCCAGCAGCTTAGCGCTAACAGGGCGGACGTTCAATCAGCCCCAGCATTTT. Together with reference TRBV7-2 and TRBJ1-5, the CDR3 gives the full variable domain: GAGVSQSPSNKVTEKGKDVELRCDPISGHTALYWYRQSLGQGLEFLIYFQGNSAPDKSGLPSDRFSAERTGGSVSTLTIQRTQQEDSAVYLCASSLALTGRTFNQPQHFGDGTRLSIL.

This chain links TRBV28 with TRBJ1-3, with 8 bases matching TRBD1. Unmatched junction bases numbered 6, after V lost 7 bases and J lost 4 bases. This CDR3 region has 14 residues. Germline-derived CDR1 and CDR2 are MDHEN and SYDVKM. The CDR3 DNA is TGTGCCAGCATACCCGGGACAGGAGGAAACACCATATATTTT. Amino acids: CASIPGTGGNTIYF.

This clone was seen just once. The V call is TRBV2, the J call TRBJ1-3; D gene unclear. V lost 8 bases, J lost 3 bases, and 14 bases lay in between. Germline-derived CDR1 and CDR2 are SNHLY and FYNNEI. The CDR3 loop spans 14 amino acids. CDR3 region: CASGPGGNGNTIYF. CDR3 in DNA: TGTGCCAGCGGACCCGGAGGGAATGGAAACACCATATATTTT. Variable domain in full (rest from reference TRBV2 and TRBJ1-3): EPEVTQTPSHQVTQMGQEVILRCVPISNHLYFYWYRQILGQKVEFLVSFYNNEISEKSEIFDDQFSVERPDGSNFTLKIRSTKLEDSAMYFCASGPGGNGNTIYFGEGSWLTVV.

V is TRBV29-1 and J is TRBJ2-7; maybe TRBD1 (6 bases). CDR3 length: 11 amino acids. V gave up 4 bases and J gave up 3 bases, with 7 bases separating them. Looked up from germline, CDR1 is SQVTM and CDR2 is ANQGSEA. The chain's CDR3 is CSVGDIYEQYF. The CDR3, as DNA: TGCAGCGTTGGGGACATCTACGAGCAGTACTTC.

This clone was seen once. V gene TRBV7-2 combines with J gene TRBJ1-1, with a possible D match to TRBD1 (6 bases). Germline CDR1 is SGHTA and CDR2 is FQGNSA. This CDR3 contains 18 residues. The ends were cut back, 2 bases at V and 0 bases at J, with 19 bases in the middle. In DNA form, the CDR3 reads TGTGCCAGCAGCTTAAGACACCGGGACACCTTGTTGAACACTGAAGCTTTCTTT. Residues: CASSLRHRDTLLNTEAFF.